The source of this T cell receptor (beta chain) is a study of multiple sclerosis patients with progressive multifocal leukoencephalopathy. CDR1 and CDR2 from the germline V gene are MNHEY and SMNVEV (reference sequence). This CDR3 is built from 17 residues. The V and J ends lost 1 base and 3 bases, in that order; junction bases with no gene match: 9. As for this clone: Its antigen remains unknown.

Study-wide results and caveats: Clones expanded at PML were already present before and during natalizumab.

The survey-level immunoSEQ assay was used. This table comes from immunoSEQ multiplex PCR, and its TCRdb copy is limited to in-frame clones, with some not included. The repertoire holds fewer than 35,000 clones, with around 87% as singletons. Time point of the sample: approximately 11 months of natalizumab therapy. Controls were natalizumab-treated multiple sclerosis patients who did not develop PML, sampled longitudinally. All PML patients were female, and all patients had earlier interferon beta. This receptor was taken from a human donor with multiple sclerosis. The source material was PBMCs, sampled from a patient treated with natalizumab. The chain links TRBV27 to TRBJ2-1, with TRBD2 matching over 7 bases. For the CDR3, the DNA is TGTGCCAGCAGTTTATTCCCGGCGGGGAGGGTCTACAATGAGCAGTTCTTC. Residues: CASSLFPAGRVYNEQFF.